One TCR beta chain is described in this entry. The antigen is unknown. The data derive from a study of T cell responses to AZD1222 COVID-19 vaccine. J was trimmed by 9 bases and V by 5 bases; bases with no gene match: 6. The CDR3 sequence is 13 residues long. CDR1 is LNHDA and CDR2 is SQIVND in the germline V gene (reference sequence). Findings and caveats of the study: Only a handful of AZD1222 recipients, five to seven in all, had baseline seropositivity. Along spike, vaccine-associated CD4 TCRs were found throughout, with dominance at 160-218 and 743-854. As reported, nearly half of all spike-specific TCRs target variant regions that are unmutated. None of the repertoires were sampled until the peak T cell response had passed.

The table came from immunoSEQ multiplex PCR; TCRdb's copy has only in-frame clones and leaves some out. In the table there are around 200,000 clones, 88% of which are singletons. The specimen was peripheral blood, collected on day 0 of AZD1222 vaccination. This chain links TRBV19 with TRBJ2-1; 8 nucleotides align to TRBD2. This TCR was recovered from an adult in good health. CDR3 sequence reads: CASSFGSGGEQFF. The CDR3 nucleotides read TGTGCCAGTAGTTTTGGGAGCGGGGGTGAGCAGTTCTTC.